This is a list of T cell receptor beta chains from one sample in a study of T cell repertoires in cytomegalovirus infection. Their antigen targets remain unknown. TCRdb fed the reads into MiXCR, producing one record per CDR3 protein. The sample lists just over 450,000 distinct CDR3 sequences, roughly 42% occurring once. This sample comprised cultured PBMCs, obtained from culture after CMV antigen stimulation. These receptor sequences come from a human donor in good health (CMV status not recorded). Some clones in this sample may be carry-over from other donors' samples. The CDR3 runs from the conserved cysteine through the conserved F or W.

CDR3: CASGAQGVAGELFF
V: TRBV12-3/TRBV12-4

CDR3: CASSADRYTGELFF
V: TRBV4-1

CDR3: CASSRAGGYNEQFF
V: TRBV7-2

CDR3: CASSPRTSGYNEQFF
V: TRBV7-2

CDR3: CASLMGSNYGYTF
V: TRBV12-3/TRBV12-4

CDR3: CASRRGISYNSPLHF
V: TRBV6-1

CDR3: CASGRAGREETQYF
V: TRBV12-5

CDR3: CASSSRTSGYQETQYF
V: TRBV7-9

CDR3: CASSLSGILHNEQFF
V: TRBV7-9

CDR3: CASSFMGADTQYF
V: TRBV11-2

CDR3: CAISELGTGAYGYTF
V: TRBV10-3

CDR3: CASRAGADTQYF
V: TRBV7-2

CDR3: CASRDGGTDTQYF
V: TRBV6-5

CDR3: CASSTSQSSYNEQFF
V: TRBV7-6

CDR3: CASSSGLAGLYTQYF
V: TRBV11-2

CDR3: CASSYGREIVYEQYF
V: TRBV7-2

CDR3: CASSPMGLVITTDTQYF
V: TRBV7-2

CDR3: CAISGGGTEAFF
V: TRBV10-3

CDR3: CASSFGVIDYGYTF
V: TRBV12-3/TRBV12-4

CDR3: CASSLESGISNQPQHF
V: TRBV7-2

CDR3: CASSVLAGELFF
V: TRBV5-1

CDR3: CASSRDRVGYEQYF
V: TRBV6-1

CDR3: CASSQDPPRGRREKLFF
V: TRBV4-1

CDR3: CASGTSGGPYEQYF
V: TRBV19

CDR3: CATDDGFPSYEQYF
V: TRBV28

CDR3: CASGKRGLIQETQYF
V: TRBV27

CDR3: CASRPALLEKLFF
V: TRBV2

CDR3: CASGLTGTYYEQYF
V: TRBV12-5

CDR3: CASGLVKDGTAGTDTQYF
V: TRBV12-5

CDR3: CASSPSWTSGRLSYEQYF
V: TRBV6-2/TRBV6-3

CDR3: CASRMGERPLQTQYF
V: TRBV6-8

CDR3: CASSLIYRANHYEQYF
V: TRBV7-6

CDR3: CSVEGRASFWDTQYF
V: TRBV29-1

CDR3: CASSLGGLAGGYEQFF
V: TRBV11-3

CDR3: CASSFGGRDTDTQYF
V: TRBV12-3/TRBV12-4

CDR3: CAIRTSGGSKETQYF
V: TRBV6-1

CDR3: CASSQTGPGQTQYF
V: TRBV11-2

CDR3: CASREGSSYNEQFF
V: TRBV7-2

CDR3: CASSSFYEQYF
V: TRBV7-2

CDR3: CASSYFAAVSNGYTF
V: TRBV6-2/TRBV6-3

CDR3: CASSRPNNEQFF
V: TRBV27

CDR3: CSVHRGLAGGTSADTQYF
V: TRBV20-1

CDR3: CSAVRPTDTDTQYF
V: TRBV20-1

CDR3: CASTPPGQGMLEQFF
V: TRBV12-3/TRBV12-4

CDR3: CASSVSPQGTEETQYF
V: TRBV7-6

CDR3: CASSNPGQGPRHGELFF
V: TRBV7-2

CDR3: CASSNVGTDYGYTF
V: TRBV7-2

CDR3: CSAEAPGGGALNYNEQFF
V: TRBV20-1

CDR3: CASSRPGQGNQPQHF
V: TRBV19

CDR3: CASSVFSSYNEQFF
V: TRBV7-6

CDR3: CASSRGAQYEQYF
V: TRBV27

CDR3: CASSYRPGADREQFF
V: TRBV6-1

CDR3: CASASDRGIFYNEQFF
V: TRBV7-6

CDR3: CASSQERLASGGDTQYF
V: TRBV4-1

CDR3: CASSDGLAGAYNEQFF
V: TRBV11-2

CDR3: CASSPKGGGVVSHEQFF
V: TRBV4-1

CDR3: CASSLARVSGNTIYF
V: TRBV7-8

CDR3: CASSFSRMGANVLTF
V: TRBV7-9